The next 10 T cell receptor beta chains were all read from a single sample in a study of cytomegalovirus exposure and HLA in healthy donors. Primers: 60 Vbeta forward and 13 Jbeta reverse. Profiling relied on immunoSEQ multiplex PCR, and the TCRdb table lists in-frame clones only, not all of them. The table includes roughly 140,000 clones, around three quarters detected once. Sequencing input: PBMCs. Receptor source: a woman aged 40 to 50 in good health and CMV-seronegative.

This chain links TRBV6-5 with TRBJ1-2, with D possibly TRBD1 on 6 matching bases. The CDR3 spans 13 residues. CDR1 and CDR2 from the germline V gene are MNHEY and SVGAGI. The V end was cut by 6 bases, the J end by 3 bases, with 11 bases between. The CDR3 nucleotides are TGTGCCAGCAGCGGCAGGGGTTACTATGGCTACACCTTC. This sequence encodes CASSGRGYYGYTF.

This sequence joins TRBV5-1 and TRBJ2-5; D perhaps matches TRBD1 (6 bases). The ends were cut back, 5 bases at V and 5 bases at J, with 10 bases in the middle. Germline-derived CDR1 and CDR2 are SGHRS and YFSETQ. This CDR3 spans 12 amino acids. The CDR3 coding sequence is TGCGCCAGCAGACCGCAGGGGGAGACCCAGTACTTC. This encodes CASRPQGETQYF.

This chain links TRBV6-1 with TRBJ2-7; 10 bases fit TRBD1. Germline-derived CDR1 and CDR2 are MNHNS and SASEGT. The CDR3 has 16 residues. The V and J ends lost 0 bases and 2 bases, in that order; junction bases with no gene match: 4. Here the CDR3 reads CASSEARGTGAYEQYF. The CDR3 DNA sequence: TGTGCCAGCAGTGAAGCGCGGGGGACAGGGGCCTACGAGCAGTACTTC.

The chain combines TRBV10-3 with TRBJ2-7, with 8 bases matching TRBD2. Unmatched junction bases numbered 16, after V lost 6 bases and J lost 3 bases. Germline CDR1 reads ENHRY; CDR2 reads SYGVKD. This CDR3 spans 17 amino acids. The CDR3 DNA is TGTGCCATCAGCCCTCGAGGTGGCGGGGGGCCAGACTACGAGCAGTACTTC. Amino acids: CAISPRGGGGPDYEQYF.

The CDR3 spells CAWSVGAGKDTQYF. CDR3 DNA: TGTGCCTGGAGTGTAGGGGCAGGGAAAGATACGCAGTATTTT. V gene TRBV30 combines with J gene TRBJ2-3; perhaps TRBD1 as D (5 bases). The V end was cut by 0 bases, the J end by 5 bases, with 12 bases between. This CDR3 is built from 14 residues. Germline CDR1 reads GTSNPN; CDR2 reads SVGIG (reference sequence).

The chain carries TRBV27 and TRBJ2-5; weak D call: TRBD2 (6 bases). The CDR3 contains 16 residues. V lost 3 bases, J lost 5 bases, and 19 bases lay in between. CDR1 is MNHEY, CDR2 SMNVEV, per germline (reference sequence). DNA for the CDR3: TGTGCCAGCAGTTTGCTTCGAGCAGCGGGCCACGAGACCCAGTACTTC. This sequence encodes CASSLLRAAGHETQYF.

The chain links TRBV19 to TRBJ2-1; TRBD2 aligns across 15 bases. This CDR3 spans 17 amino acids. V lost 6 bases, J lost 4 bases, and 7 bases stayed unmatched. The V gene's germline CDR1 is LNHDA and CDR2 SQIVND (reference sequence). The CDR3 protein is CASRRGLAGGGYNEQFF. CDR3 nucleotide sequence: TGTGCCAGTAGACGGGGACTAGCGGGAGGAGGATACAATGAGCAGTTCTTC.

This clone was counted once. The V call is TRBV6-4, the J call TRBJ2-1, with TRBD1 matching 8 bases. Germline trimming cut 5 bases from V and 11 bases from J; bases unmatched to any gene: 11. Germline V gene sequence: CDR1 MRHNA, CDR2 SNTAGT. The CDR3 contains 14 residues. The CDR3 sequence is CASSSSATGVKQFF. CDR3 coding DNA: TGTGCCAGCAGTTCTTCCGCGACAGGGGTTAAGCAGTTCTTC.

The gene calls are TRBV5-1 and TRBJ2-7; TRBD1 is a possible D gene (5 bases). The CDR3 consists of 14 residues. Per the germline V gene, CDR1 is SGHRS and CDR2 is YFSETQ. V gave up 0 bases and J gave up 4 bases, with 11 bases separating them. The CDR3 bases are TGCGCCAGCAGCTTGGGGGCTAGGGGTTACGAGCAGTACTTC. Its protein is CASSLGARGYEQYF.

The chain has TRBV19 and TRBJ2-7; 12 nucleotides align to TRBD2. Trimming removed 1 base from V and 7 bases from J; junction bases left unmatched: 2. This CDR3 comprises 14 residues. CDR1 and CDR2 from the germline V gene are LNHDA and SQIVND (reference sequence). The CDR3 DNA is TGTGCCAGTAGTATAGTGCTAGCGGGAGGGGAGCAGTACTTC. Amino acid sequence: CASSIVLAGGEQYF.